These 9 T cell receptor beta chains were sequenced from one sample in a study of siplizumab effects on memory and regulatory T cells. The assay was immunoSEQ multiplex PCR, and TCRdb's table has in-frame clones only and misses some. The sample has around 100,000 clones, around 90% seen once. Sequencing was performed on non-Treg CD4+ T cells sorted from blood. Source of these receptors: a human donor in good health.

Only one count was recorded for this clone. The genes are TRBV5-6 and TRBJ2-7; 10 bases agree with TRBD2. V trimming: 4 bases; J trimming: 3 bases; junction bases outside the gene matches: 4. Per the germline V gene, CDR1 is SGHDT and CDR2 is YYEEEE. The CDR3 totals 14 residues. As DNA, the CDR3 is TGTGCCAGCAGCACTAGCGGGAAGAGCTACGAGCAGTACTTC. Protein product: CASSTSGKSYEQYF.

The chain couples TRBV6-1 to TRBJ1-3; D is ambiguous. V lost 6 bases and J lost 0, with 3 bases in between. CDR1 is MNHNS and CDR2 is SASEGT in the germline V gene. CDR3 size: 12 residues. Written as DNA, the CDR3 is TGTGCCAGCAGACCCTCTGGAAACACCATATATTTT. Translating gives CASRPSGNTIYF.

This clone was detected once. The chain is built from TRBV2 and TRBJ1-5; D remains ambiguous. The CDR3 is 12 residues long. Germline CDR1 SNHLY, CDR2 FYNNEI. Trimming shortened V by 6 bases and J by 0 bases, and 3 bases separated the two germline ends. The CDR3, as DNA: TGTGCCAGCAGGTATAGCAATCAGCCCCAGCATTTT. Amino acids: CASRYSNQPQHF.

The rearrangement links TRBV4-2 to TRBJ1-1; D ambiguous. V was shortened by 0 bases and J by 3 bases, with 8 bases between the two germline ends. The germline gives CDR1 LGHNA, CDR2 YNFKEQ. This CDR3 comprises 14 residues. CDR3 in amino acids: CASSQESGHTEAFF. In DNA, the CDR3 is TGTGCCAGCAGCCAAGAATCTGGGCACACTGAAGCTTTCTTT.

This clone was detected once. The chain recombines TRBV29-1 with TRBJ2-1; TRBD1 or TRBD2 may be the D gene (5 bases each). CDR3 length: 13 residues. The germline V and J ends were trimmed by 6 bases and 8 bases, with 17 bases remaining between them. The germline V gene encodes CDR1 SQVTM and CDR2 ANQGSEA. CDR3 residues: CSVNGAPLHEQFF. The CDR3 DNA is TGCAGCGTGAACGGGGCCCCTCTCCATGAGCAGTTCTTC.

This chain joins TRBV18 and TRBJ2-5, with D possibly TRBD1 on 6 matching bases. The CDR3 has 14 residues. From germline, CDR1 is KGHSH and CDR2 LQKENI. Trimming removed 5 bases from V and 5 bases from J, with 15 bases in between. The CDR3 region has the DNA TGTGCCAGCTCATCAAAGGGAACAGGGGAGACCCAGTACTTC. This codes for CASSSKGTGETQYF. Supplemented by reference TRBV18 and TRBJ2-5, the full variable domain reads NAGVMQNPRHLVRRRGQEARLRCSPMKGHSHVYWYRQLPEEGLKFMVYLQKENIIDESGMPKERFSAEFPKEGPSILRIQQVVRGDSAAYFCASSSKGTGETQYFGPGTRLLVL.

The chain joins TRBV6-5 to TRBJ2-3, with TRBD2 identical over 8 bases. The length of the CDR3 is 15 residues. CDR1 and CDR2 from the germline V gene are MNHEY and SVGAGI. V lost 4 bases to trimming and J lost 4 bases; unmatched junction nucleotides: 7. CDR3: CASSSAGLAPDTQYF. CDR3 coding DNA: TGTGCCAGCAGTTCCGCCGGACTAGCTCCAGATACGCAGTATTTT.

The chain recombines TRBV19 with TRBJ2-6; TRBD1 is a possible D gene (5 bases). The germline V and J ends were trimmed by 3 bases and 2 bases, with 8 bases remaining between them. Germline V gives CDR1 LNHDA, CDR2 SQIVND (reference sequence). The CDR3 has 15 amino acids. The CDR3 reads CASSIVRAGANVLTF. The CDR3 bases are TGTGCCAGTAGTATTGTCAGGGCTGGGGCCAACGTCCTGACTTTC.

The rearrangement joins TRBV10-1 to TRBJ2-3, with D perhaps TRBD2 (6 bases). Trimming cost V 5 bases and J 2 bases, with 11 bases left between them. The CDR3 spans 14 residues. Germline CDR1 WNHNN, CDR2 SYGVQD (reference sequence). The CDR3 nucleotides are TGCGCCAGCAGTCGGAGGGATTTCACAGATACGCAGTATTTT. It is translated as CASSRRDFTDTQYF.